Listed below are T cell receptor beta chains from one sample, sequenced in a study of regulatory T cells in long-lasting Graves disease. Each CDR3 protein gets one entry after TCRdb re-called the multiplex PCR reads with MiXCR. The sample shows a few hundred thousand distinct CDR3 sequences, around 22% of them seen only once. Sequencing used peripheral blood mononuclear cells (PBMCs), obtained when the disease was refractory, from a patient treated with antithyroid drugs. The receptors here all came from a female donor with Graves disease. CDR3s include the opening cysteine and the closing phenylalanine or tryptophan. D genes are given only for firm matches. Clone size is shown for a subset of rows, as once, few, many or a class of expanded clone.

>15|TRBJ1-5|TRBV30|few|.
TGTGCCTGGAGCAATCGTGCCTCGTCCTGGCAGCCCCAGCATTTT
CAWSNRASSWQPQHF
>14|TRBJ1-2|TRBV28|many|.
TGTGCCAGCAGACCCGGACCGTTTAACTATGGCTACACCTTC
CASRPGPFNYGYTF
>13|TRBJ2-5|TRBV12-3/TRBV12-4|many|.
TGTGCCAGCTCCTCAGAGGGTGGAGAGACCCAGTACTTC
CASSSEGGETQYF
>19|TRBJ2-7|TRBV7-8|many|.
TGTGCCAGCAGCTTAGGCATAAATAGTCCCGGGACTTCTGCCTACGAGCAGTACTTC
CASSLGINSPGTSAYEQYF
>15|TRBJ2-5|TRBV9|many|.
TGTGCCAGCAGCGTAGGCGCACTACCCCAAGAGACCCAGTACTTC
CASSVGALPQETQYF
>15|TRBJ2-5|TRBV6-1|many|.
TGTGCCAGCAGTGAAGGACCCGGACGGCAAGAGACCCAGTACTTC
CASSEGPGRQETQYF
>14|TRBJ1-2|TRBV3-1|many|.
TGTGCCAGCAGCCAAGATGGTTCGAAGATCGGCTACACCTTC
CASSQDGSKIGYTF
>13|TRBJ1-3|TRBV30|few|.
TGTGCCTGGAGTCGGAGGTCTGGAAACACCATATATTTT
CAWSRRSGNTIYF
>16|TRBJ2-7|TRBV5-5|.|TRBD1
TGTGCCAGCAGCTTGGGGGGGACAGGTACCTCCTACGAGCAGTACTTC
CASSLGGTGTSYEQYF
>17|TRBJ2-7|TRBV20-1|few|TRBD2
TGCAGTGCGAGAGCGGGGGGTGCGGTCTATAACTCCTACGAGCAGTACTTC
CSARAGGAVYNSYEQYF
>13|TRBJ1-4|TRBV20-1|.|.
TGCAGTGCCCCCGGGGCGGTTGGGGAAAAACTGTTTTTT
CSAPGAVGEKLFF
>14|TRBJ2-1|TRBV20-1|few|.
TGCAGTGCTAGAGATTTGGGATCCTACAATGAGCAGTTCTTC
CSARDLGSYNEQFF
>9|TRBJ1-2|TRBV30|.|.
TGTGCCTGGAACCCACCGCTCGCCTTC
CAWNPPLAF
>14|TRBJ2-7|TRBV4-1|.|.
TGCGCCAGCAGCCAAGCGGGGACCCGAGGCGAGCAGTACTTC
CASSQAGTRGEQYF
>17|TRBJ2-7|TRBV11-2|.|.
TGTGCCAGCAGCTTCCAAACCAGGACCGTAGGGGGGGACGAGCAGTACTTC
CASSFQTRTVGGDEQYF
>16|TRBJ2-7|TRBV4-1|few|.
TGCGCCAGCAGCCAATCGTCTGGACAAGGACCCTACGAGCAGTACTTC
CASSQSSGQGPYEQYF
>18|TRBJ2-7|TRBV27|.|TRBD1
TGTGCCAGCAGCGACCGCTCTAACCGGGACAGGGGTGCCTACGAGCAGTACTTC
CASSDRSNRDRGAYEQYF
>14|TRBJ2-7|TRBV28|few|.
TGTGCCAGCACCCGGGCCGGGAGCCTGTACGAGCAGTACTTC
CASTRAGSLYEQYF
>12|TRBJ1-2|TRBV29-1|.|TRBD1
TGCAGCGTTGACCCAGGGGGCCGGGGCTACACCTTC
CSVDPGGRGYTF
>13|TRBJ1-2|TRBV7-2|.|.
TGTGCCAGCAGCTTAGAACCCGTCTATGGCTACACCTTC
CASSLEPVYGYTF
>15|TRBJ1-5|TRBV28|.|TRBD1
TGTGCCAGCAGGTCGCCGGAACAGGGGGGTCAGCCCCAGCATTTT
CASRSPEQGGQPQHF
>12|TRBJ2-4|TRBV28|.|.
TGTGCCAGCACCTCGGTCTCCGGGGGCGAGTTCTTC
CASTSVSGGEFF
>15|TRBJ2-7|TRBV7-2|.|TRBD2
TGTGCCAGCAGCTTGGGACTAGCGGGAGGCGACGAGCAGTACTTC
CASSLGLAGGDEQYF
>16|TRBJ2-7|TRBV7-2|.|TRBD2
TGTGCCAGCAGCTTCCGACTAGCGGGAGTATATGCCGAGCAGTACTTC
CASSFRLAGVYAEQYF
>17|TRBJ1-5|TRBV6-2/TRBV6-3|.|.
TGTGCCAGCAGTTTGTTGGGGGTAGGGTTGGGCAATCAGCCCCAGCATTTT
CASSLLGVGLGNQPQHF